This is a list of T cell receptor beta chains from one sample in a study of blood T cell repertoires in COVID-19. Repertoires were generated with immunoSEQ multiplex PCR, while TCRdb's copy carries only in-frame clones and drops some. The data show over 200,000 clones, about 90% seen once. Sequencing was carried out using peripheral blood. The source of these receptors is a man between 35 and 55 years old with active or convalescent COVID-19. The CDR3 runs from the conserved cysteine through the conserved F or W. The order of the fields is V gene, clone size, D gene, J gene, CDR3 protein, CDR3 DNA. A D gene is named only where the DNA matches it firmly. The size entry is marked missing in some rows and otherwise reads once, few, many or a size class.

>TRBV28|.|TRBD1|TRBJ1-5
CASPPGRDRDLYSNQPQHF
TGTGCCAGCCCCCCTGGCCGGGACAGGGACCTTTATAGCAATCAGCCCCAGCATTTT
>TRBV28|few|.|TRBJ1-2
CASTSGVGGYTF
TGTGCCAGTACCTCAGGGGTAGGGGGCTACACCTTC
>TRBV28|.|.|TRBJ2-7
CASSFKRAPYEQYF
TGTGCCAGCAGTTTTAAGCGGGCGCCCTACGAGCAGTACTTC
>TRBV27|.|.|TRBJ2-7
CASRRGNSYEQYF
TGTGCCAGCAGGCGGGGTAACTCCTACGAGCAGTACTTC
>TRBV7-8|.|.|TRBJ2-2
CASSIMLPAFQAGELFF
TGTGCCAGCAGCATCATGCTCCCTGCATTCCAGGCCGGGGAGCTGTTTTTT
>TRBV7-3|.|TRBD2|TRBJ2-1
CASSFTSGGLYNEQFF
TGTGCCAGCAGTTTCACTAGCGGGGGGTTATACAATGAGCAGTTCTTC
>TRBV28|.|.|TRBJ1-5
CASSFGQGIRPQHF
TGTGCCAGCAGTTTCGGCCAGGGGATCCGGCCCCAGCATTTT
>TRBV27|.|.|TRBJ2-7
CASGLPYEQYF
TGTGCCAGCGGACTTCCCTACGAGCAGTACTTC
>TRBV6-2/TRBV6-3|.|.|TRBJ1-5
CASSRFSNQPQHF
TGTGCCAGCAGTCGGTTTAGCAATCAGCCCCAGCATTTT
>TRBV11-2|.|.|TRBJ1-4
CASSLEPLQGSGKLFF
TGTGCCAGCAGCTTAGAGCCCCTGCAAGGAAGCGGAAAACTGTTTTTT
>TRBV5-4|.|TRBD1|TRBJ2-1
CASSHWTGDNEQFF
TGTGCCAGCAGCCACTGGACAGGGGACAATGAGCAGTTCTTC
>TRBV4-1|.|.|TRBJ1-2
CASSQVYGTNYGYTF
TGCGCCAGCAGCCAAGTATACGGGACTAACTATGGCTACACCTTC
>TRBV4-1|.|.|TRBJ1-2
CASSQVPGDEEGYTF
TGCGCCAGCAGCCAAGTCCCAGGGGATGAAGAAGGCTACACCTTC
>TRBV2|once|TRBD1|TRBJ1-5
CASSELETGGAEYQPQHF
TGTGCCAGCAGTGAATTGGAGACAGGGGGCGCCGAGTATCAGCCCCAGCATTTT
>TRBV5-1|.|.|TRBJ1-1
CASSLKLETEAFF
TGCGCCAGCAGCTTGAAGCTAGAGACTGAAGCTTTCTTT
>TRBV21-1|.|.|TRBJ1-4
CASSTRGLSIYATNEKLFF
TGTGCCAGCAGCACGAGGGGACTTTCTATATATGCAACTAATGAAAAACTGTTTTTT
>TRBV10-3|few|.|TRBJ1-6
CAISETGDSPLHF
TGTGCCATCAGTGAGACAGGAGATTCACCCCTCCACTTT
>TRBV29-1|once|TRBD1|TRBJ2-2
CSSRTGNTGELFF
TGCAGCTCCCGGACAGGCAACACCGGGGAGCTGTTTTTT
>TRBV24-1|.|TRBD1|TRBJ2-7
CATGGTGPHEQYF
TGTGCCACCGGGGGGACAGGACCCCACGAGCAGTACTTC
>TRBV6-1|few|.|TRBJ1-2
CASSEGTARGGYTF
TGTGCCAGCAGTGAGGGGACTGCCCGAGGAGGCTACACCTTC
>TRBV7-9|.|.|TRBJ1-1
CASGGLNTEAFF
TGTGCCAGCGGAGGATTGAACACTGAAGCTTTCTTT
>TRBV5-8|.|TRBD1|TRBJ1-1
CASSWGTRGLTEAFF
TGTGCCAGCAGCTGGGGTACGAGGGGGCTCACTGAAGCTTTCTTT
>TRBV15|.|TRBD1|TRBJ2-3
CATSRERDSPPYF
TGTGCCACCAGCAGAGAGAGGGACAGCCCGCCGTATTTT
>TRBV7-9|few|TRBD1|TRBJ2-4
CASSPQQGQRNIQYF
TGTGCCAGCAGTCCACAGCAGGGACAGAGAAACATTCAGTACTTC
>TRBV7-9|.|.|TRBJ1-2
CASSSLGQGALYGYTF
TGTGCCAGCAGCTCCCTGGGGCAGGGCGCTCTTTATGGCTACACCTTC
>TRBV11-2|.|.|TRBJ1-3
CASSSPLGNTIYF
TGTGCCAGCAGTTCCCCCTTGGGAAACACCATATATTTT
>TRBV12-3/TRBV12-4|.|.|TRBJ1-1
CASRGEMNTEAFF
TGTGCCAGCCGCGGGGAGATGAACACTGAAGCTTTCTTT
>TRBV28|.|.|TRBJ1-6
CASRISSGSYNSPLHF
TGTGCCAGCAGGATAAGCTCTGGCTCCTATAATTCACCCCTCCACTTT
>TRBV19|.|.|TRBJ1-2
CASSSGISGYGYTF
TGTGCCAGTAGCTCAGGGATCAGTGGCTATGGCTACACCTTC
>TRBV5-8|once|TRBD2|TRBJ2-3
CASSPGLAVEGYF
TGTGCCAGCAGCCCCGGACTAGCGGTAGAGGGGTATTTT
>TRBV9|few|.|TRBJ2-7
CASSVASEAGEQYF
TGTGCCAGCAGCGTAGCCTCCGAAGCGGGCGAGCAGTACTTC
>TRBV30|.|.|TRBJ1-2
CAWSVAGDYTF
TGTGCCTGGAGTGTAGCCGGAGACTACACCTTC
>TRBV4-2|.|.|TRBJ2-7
CASSDRSYEQYF
TGTGCCAGCTCGGACAGATCCTACGAGCAGTACTTC
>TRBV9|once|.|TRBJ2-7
CASSVDWGVYEQYF
TGTGCCAGCAGCGTTGATTGGGGGGTCTACGAGCAGTACTTC
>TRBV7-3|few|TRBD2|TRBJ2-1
CASTPGTTTYNEQFF
TGTGCCAGCACCCCCGGGACTACCACCTACAATGAGCAGTTCTTC
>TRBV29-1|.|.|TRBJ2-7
CSVSPRGESWSEQYF
TGCAGCGTCTCCCCCCGGGGAGAAAGCTGGTCCGAGCAGTACTTC
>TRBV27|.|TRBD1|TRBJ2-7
CASSPKIVSGQGAGEQYF
TGTGCCAGCAGTCCTAAAATAGTTTCGGGACAGGGGGCGGGCGAGCAGTACTTC
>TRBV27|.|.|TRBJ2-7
CASSPTVSYEQYF
TGTGCCAGCAGTCCGACAGTGTCCTACGAGCAGTACTTC
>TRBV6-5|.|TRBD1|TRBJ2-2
CASSLTGGNGELFF
TGTGCCAGCAGTTTGACAGGGGGTAACGGGGAGCTGTTTTTT
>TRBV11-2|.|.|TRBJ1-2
CASSPDSYGYTF
TGTGCCAGCAGCCCGGACAGCTATGGCTACACCTTC
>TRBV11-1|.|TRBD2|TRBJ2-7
CASSLTVAGAPYEQYF
TGTGCCAGCAGCTTAACGGTAGCGGGGGCCCCCTACGAGCAGTACTTC